A single sample gave rise to the 19 T cell receptor beta chains below, sequenced in a study of a mutant IDH1 vaccine in newly diagnosed glioma. The repertoire was sequenced with immunoSEQ multiplex PCR; TCRdb's copy has only in-frame clones and lacks some. Altogether tens of thousands of clones are present, around 82% being singletons, with the ten largest covering 7% to 9%. Time point defined: baseline, week 1 (first vaccination visit). This sample's treatment: pre-vaccination baseline after standard-of-care therapy. The specimen comprised PBMCs, sampled from a glioma patient treated with radiotherapy, temozolomide or both. These receptors were collected from a woman between 45 and 60 years old with glioma.

The chain links TRBV5-8 to TRBJ2-1; TRBD2 aligns across 8 bases. With V trimmed by 1 base and J by 4 bases, 10 bases remained unmatched. This CDR3 is 17 amino acids long. Germline V gene data show CDR1 as SGHTS and CDR2 as YDEGEE. The CDR3 region is CASSLKSLSSGYNEQFF. The CDR3 coding sequence is TGTGCCAGCAGCTTGAAGTCTTTGTCTAGCGGGTACAATGAGCAGTTCTTC.

The chain uses TRBV5-1 and TRBJ2-5; D call uncertain. V was trimmed by 0 bases and J by 5 bases, leaving 11 bases between them. Per germline, CDR1 SGHRS and CDR2 YFSETQ. The CDR3 loop spans 14 amino acids. CDR3 DNA sequence: TGCGCCAGCAGCTTGGGAGCTTCCTTGGAGACCCAGTACTTC. It codes for CASSLGASLETQYF. Using reference TRBV5-1 and TRBJ2-5 for the parts outside the CDR3, the full variable domain is KAGVTQTPRYLIKTRGQQVTLSCSPISGHRSVSWYQQTPGQGLQFLFEYFSETQRNKGNFPGRFSGRQFSNSRSEMNVSTLELGDSALYLCASSLGASLETQYFGPGTRLLVL.

The J gene is TRBJ2-2, the V gene TRBV6-1, with a weak D call TRBD1 (5 bases). Germline-derived CDR1 and CDR2 are MNHNS and SASEGT. V was cut by 7 bases and J by 0 bases, with 12 bases left in between. The CDR3 is 15 amino acids. CDR3: CASTTRQSNTGELFF. Here the CDR3 DNA reads TGTGCCAGCACGACCCGACAGTCGAACACCGGGGAGCTGTTTTTT.

V gene TRBV5-1 combines with J gene TRBJ1-4; TRBD1 is a possible D gene (5 bases). V was pared by 4 bases and J by 4 bases, with 14 bases between. Germline assignment: CDR1 SGHRS and CDR2 YFSETQ. The CDR3 contains 15 residues. The CDR3 loop reads CASSPGGTGNEKLFF. DNA of the CDR3: TGCGCCAGCAGCCCCGGGGGGACTGGTAATGAAAAACTGTTTTTT.

The chain is built from TRBV20-1 and TRBJ1-5; D unclear. Trimming pared 0 bases from V and 11 bases from J, leaving 8 bases between. CDR1 is DFQATT, CDR2 SNEGSKA, per germline (reference sequence). The CDR3 totals 11 residues. The CDR3 spells CSARDRRSQHF. The CDR3 coding sequence is TGCAGTGCTAGAGATCGTCGGTCCCAGCATTTT.

This clone was counted a few times. The chain carries TRBV14 and TRBJ1-4; D ambiguous. Germline CDR1 reads SGHDN; CDR2 reads FVKESK. Deletions cut 4 bases from V and 0 bases from J, with 12 bases between. This CDR3 region has 16 residues. CDR3 in DNA: TGTGCCAGCAGCCTCCTACTTGATCCAACTAATGAAAAACTGTTTTTT. It codes for CASSLLLDPTNEKLFF.

The genes are TRBV28 and TRBJ1-2, with D possibly TRBD1 on 6 matching bases. Trimming cost V 6 bases and J 6 bases, with 17 bases left between them. From germline, CDR1 is MDHEN and CDR2 SYDVKM. The CDR3 has 14 amino acids. The CDR3 DNA sequence: TGTGCCAGCAGCACATCCCGGGGGCGCCATGGCTACACCTTC. The encoded protein is CASSTSRGRHGYTF.

For the CDR3, the DNA is TGCAGCGTTACTCCGGGGTACAATGAGCAGTTCTTC. Its translation is CSVTPGYNEQFF. V is TRBV29-1 and J is TRBJ2-1; the D gene is possibly TRBD2 (5 bases). The V end lost 5 bases, the J end lost 4 bases, and 9 bases lay between the germline ends. The CDR3 loop spans 12 amino acids. Germline assignment: CDR1 SQVTM and CDR2 ANQGSEA.

This chain links TRBV6-1 with TRBJ1-3; no clear D. V dropped 1 base and J dropped 0 bases, with 10 bases sitting between them. The CDR3 is 16 residues long. Per germline, CDR1 MNHNS and CDR2 SASEGT. The CDR3 is CASSEGRVSSGNTIYF. CDR3 in DNA: TGTGCCAGCAGTGAAGGTAGAGTGAGCTCTGGAAACACCATATATTTT.

This clone appeared a few times. The chain carries TRBV14 and TRBJ2-7; TRBD1 is a possible D gene (5 bases). The CDR3 totals 13 residues. The V and J ends lost 5 bases and 2 bases respectively, with 10 bases between them. Germline assignment: CDR1 SGHDN and CDR2 FVKESK. The CDR3 loop is CASSWQDTYEQYF. The CDR3 nucleotides read TGTGCCAGCAGCTGGCAGGACACCTACGAGCAGTACTTC. The whole variable domain, filled in from reference TRBV14 and TRBJ2-7, reads EAGVTQFPSHSVIEKGQTVTLRCDPISGHDNLYWYRRVMGKEIKFLLHFVKESKQDESGMPNNRFLAERTGGTYSTLKVQPAELEDSGVYFCASSWQDTYEQYFGPGTRLTVT.

The chain recombines TRBV6-5 with TRBJ1-2; D is possibly TRBD1 (6 bases). Germline CDR1 and CDR2: MNHEY and SVGAGI. The CDR3 length is 13 residues. V dropped 0 bases and J dropped 8 bases, with 10 bases sitting between them. The CDR3 spells CASSYSGAQGYTF. CDR3 sequence (DNA): TGTGCCAGCAGTTACTCGGGGGCGCAAGGCTACACCTTC.

The chain employs TRBV7-3 and TRBJ1-1, with TRBD1 as a possible D gene (5 bases). Between the trimmed V and J ends, which lost 5 bases and 7 bases, there was a span of 14 bases. There are 13 residues in the CDR3. Germline CDR1 SGHTA, CDR2 FQGTGA. The CDR3 DNA sequence: TGTGCCAGCAGCCCATGGGGGGAGGGTGAAGCTTTCTTT. Translating gives CASSPWGEGEAFF.

The genes are TRBV4-1 and TRBJ2-7, with 10 bases fitting TRBD2. This CDR3 is built from 15 residues. Germline V lookup: CDR1 MGHRA, CDR2 YSYEKL. The trim removed 4 bases at V and 1 base at J, leaving 4 bases unmatched. CDR3 nucleotides: TGCGCCAGCAGCCCTAGCGGGGGCGATTCCTACGAGCAGTACTTC. Protein sequence: CASSPSGGDSYEQYF.

The CDR3 loop reads CASSGQPQMNTEAFF. CDR3 coding DNA: TGTGCCAGCAGCGGTCAGCCCCAAATGAACACTGAAGCTTTCTTT. The chain joins TRBV5-6 to TRBJ1-1; no definite D call. Germline V gives CDR1 SGHDT, CDR2 YYEEEE. The germline V and J ends were trimmed by 4 bases and 0 bases, with 13 bases remaining between them. The CDR3 covers 15 residues.

The chain links TRBV4-3 to TRBJ2-1, with 8 nucleotides matching TRBD2. J was trimmed by 10 bases and V by 1 base; bases with no gene match: 15. This CDR3 spans 17 amino acids. Germline-derived CDR1 and CDR2 are LGHNA and YSLEER. The CDR3 region has the DNA TGCGCCAGCAGCCAAGGAACCGGGACTAGTCGCGCGATGGAGCAGTTCTTC. Its translation is CASSQGTGTSRAMEQFF.

This chain connects TRBV5-1 to TRBJ1-1; 10 nucleotides align to TRBD1. The V and J ends lost 7 bases and 0 bases, in that order; junction bases with no gene match: 6. The germline V gene encodes CDR1 SGHRS and CDR2 YFSETQ. The length of the CDR3 is 15 residues. The CDR3, as DNA: TGCGCCAGCGCCGCGGGACAGGGGTTGAACACTGAAGCTTTCTTT. As protein: CASAAGQGLNTEAFF.

On this clone: At one end the junction does not follow the germline gene, possibly because of a read error. The V call is TRBV7-7, the J call TRBJ2-7; D is unclear. The CDR3 has 13 amino acids. Looked up from germline, CDR1 is SSHAT and CDR2 is FNYEAQ (reference sequence). As DNA, the CDR3 is TGTGCTAGCAGCTTACGACCCTCCTACGAGCAGTACTTC. This gives the protein CASSLRPSYEQYF.

This chain uses TRBV6-5 with TRBJ2-7, with 8 bases fitting TRBD1. The CDR3 contains 13 residues. Germline V gene sequence: CDR1 MNHEY, CDR2 SVGAGI. Trimming at V came to 8 bases and at J to 2 bases, leaving 5 bases not matched to a gene. The CDR3 here is CASHPGQAYEQYF. In DNA, the CDR3 is TGTGCCAGCCATCCGGGACAGGCCTACGAGCAGTACTTC.

V is TRBV28 and J is TRBJ1-3; 7 bases are shared with TRBD1. In germline, CDR1 is MDHEN, CDR2 SYDVKM. The CDR3 is made up of 13 amino acids. The junction had 2 bases not matched to a gene; V was cut back by 5 bases and J by 4 bases. Here the CDR3 reads CASSRGPGNTIYF. The CDR3 nucleotides read TGTGCCAGCAGTAGGGGGCCGGGAAACACCATATATTTT.